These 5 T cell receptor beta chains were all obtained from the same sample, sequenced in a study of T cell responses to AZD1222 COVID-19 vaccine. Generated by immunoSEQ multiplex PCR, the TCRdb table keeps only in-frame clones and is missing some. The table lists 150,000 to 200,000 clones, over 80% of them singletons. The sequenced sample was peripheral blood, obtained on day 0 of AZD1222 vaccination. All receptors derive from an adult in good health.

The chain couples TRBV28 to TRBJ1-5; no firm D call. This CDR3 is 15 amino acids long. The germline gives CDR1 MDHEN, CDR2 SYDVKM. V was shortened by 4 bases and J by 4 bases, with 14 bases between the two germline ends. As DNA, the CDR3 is TGTGCCAGCAGTTCCATAGGGAGGGAGAATCAGCCCCAGCATTTT. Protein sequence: CASSSIGRENQPQHF. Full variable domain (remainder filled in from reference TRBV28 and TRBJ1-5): DVKVTQSSRYLVKRTGEKVFLECVQDMDHENMFWYRQDPGLGLRLIYFSYDVKMKEKGDIPEGYSVSREKKERFSLILESASTNQTSMYLCASSSIGRENQPQHFGDGTRLSIL.

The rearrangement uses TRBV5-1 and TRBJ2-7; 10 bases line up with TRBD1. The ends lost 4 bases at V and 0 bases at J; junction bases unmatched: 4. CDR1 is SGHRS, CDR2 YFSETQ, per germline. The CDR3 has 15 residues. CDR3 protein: CASSKGQGTSYEQYF. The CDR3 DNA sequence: TGCGCCAGCAGCAAGGGACAGGGGACCTCCTACGAGCAGTACTTC.

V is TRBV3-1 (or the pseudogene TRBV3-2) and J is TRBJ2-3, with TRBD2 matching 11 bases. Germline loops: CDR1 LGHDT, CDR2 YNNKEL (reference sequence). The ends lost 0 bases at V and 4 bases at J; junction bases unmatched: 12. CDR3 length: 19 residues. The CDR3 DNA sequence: TGTGCCAGCAGCCAAGAAGGGGCTAGCGGGGGGACCAGGCCAGATACGCAGTATTTT. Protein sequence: CASSQEGASGGTRPDTQYF.

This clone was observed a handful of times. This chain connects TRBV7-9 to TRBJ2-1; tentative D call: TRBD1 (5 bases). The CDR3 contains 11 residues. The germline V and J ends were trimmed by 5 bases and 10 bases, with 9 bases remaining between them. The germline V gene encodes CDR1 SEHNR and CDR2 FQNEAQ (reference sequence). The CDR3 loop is CASSPRTEQFF. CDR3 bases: TGTGCCAGCAGCCCCCGGACAGAGCAGTTCTTC.

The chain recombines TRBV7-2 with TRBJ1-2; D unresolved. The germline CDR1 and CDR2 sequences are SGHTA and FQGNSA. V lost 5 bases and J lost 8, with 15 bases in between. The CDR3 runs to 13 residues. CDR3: CASSPGGSRGYTF. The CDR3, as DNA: TGTGCCAGCAGCCCCGGCGGGTCTAGGGGCTACACCTTC.